This passage covers 27 T cell receptor beta chains from one sample sequenced in a study of T cells in Graves' hyperthyroidism and ophthalmopathy (dated by TCRdb to the late 2010s). Receptors were amplified or captured by multiplex PCR. TCRdb records Illumina HiSeq 2000 as the sequencer. The TCR beta CDR3 regions were amplified from the RNA transcripts. The first round of RT-PCR for the TCR CDR3 was performed with the HTBI primer set and the Qiagen OneStep RT-PCR kit. TCRdb reanalyzed the raw reads on its own, using fastp at Q25 for trimming and MiXCR for clone calling, and kept in-frame beta chains. All rows with the same CDR3 protein become a single entry with the most common DNA and genes. Recorded for this sample are 300,000 to 350,000 distinct CDR3 sequences; less than 20% of them occurred a single time. The ten largest clonotypes hold 15% to 19% of the sample. What was sequenced was blood. The receptor set was obtained from a woman aged 40 to 49 with Graves' ophthalmopathy.

The chain couples TRBV6-1 to TRBJ1-1; TRBD1 might be the D (5 bases). Germline V gene lookup returns CDR1 MNHNS and CDR2 SASEGT. The CDR3 sequence is 13 residues long. Trimming shortened V by 6 bases and J by 2 bases, and 10 bases separated the two germline ends. For the CDR3, the DNA is TGTGCCAGCAGACAAACAGGCAACACTGAAGCTTTCTTT. This codes for CASRQTGNTEAFF.

The table lists this clonotype with many counts. V is TRBV6-5 and J is TRBJ2-7; D unclear. The CDR3 is 12 amino acids. Germline V gene data show CDR1 as MNHEY and CDR2 as SVGAGI. Trimming removed 11 bases from V and 2 bases from J, with 13 bases in between. This chain's CDR3 is CAAATGTYEQYF. The CDR3 region has the DNA TGTGCCGCTGCCACGGGTACCTACGAGCAGTACTTC.

This clonotype was counted many times. The J gene is TRBJ2-7, the V gene TRBV6-5, with TRBD1 as a possible D gene (5 bases). Trimming left V 7 bases short and J 2 bases short, with 12 bases between. The germline CDR1 and CDR2 sequences are MNHEY and SVGAGI. The CDR3 has 13 amino acids. The CDR3 sequence: CASTPSGTYEQYF. CDR3 DNA sequence: TGTGCCAGCACCCCCTCAGGGACCTACGAGCAGTACTTC.

The gene calls are TRBV6-1 and TRBJ2-5; TRBD1 matches 9 bases. V lost 2 bases and J lost 0; bases outside the gene matches: 1. CDR1 is MNHNS, CDR2 SASEGT, per germline. This CDR3 region has 15 residues. This chain's CDR3 is CASSEWTGDQETQYF. In DNA, the CDR3 is TGTGCCAGCAGTGAATGGACAGGGGACCAAGAGACCCAGTACTTC.

The chain employs TRBV12-3 or TRBV12-4 and TRBJ2-7; TRBD1 agrees at 8 bases. J gave up 6 bases and V 3 bases, and 7 bases lay outside the gene matches. The CDR3 runs to 14 residues. The CDR3 coding sequence is TGTGCCAGCAGTTTTGAGACAGGGGCTATCGAGCAGTACTTC. This encodes CASSFETGAIEQYF.

This clonotype was seen repeatedly, ten times or more. V and J are TRBV12-3 or TRBV12-4 and TRBJ2-4; 11 nucleotides agree with TRBD1. Germline trimming cut 7 bases from V and 8 bases from J; bases unmatched to any gene: 10. The CDR3 has 15 residues. The CDR3 sequence is CASTLGQGAGDIQYF. The CDR3, as DNA: TGTGCCAGCACCCTAGGACAGGGGGCAGGTGACATTCAGTACTTC.

Here the CDR3 reads CAWSVGTQETQYF. CDR3 nucleotide sequence: TGTGCCTGGAGTGTGGGGACCCAAGAGACCCAGTACTTC. This chain uses TRBV30 with TRBJ2-5; D assignment may be TRBD1 or TRBD2 (5 bases each). The germline CDR1 and CDR2 sequences are GTSNPN and SVGIG (reference sequence). Between the trimmed V and J ends, which lost 0 bases and 1 base, there was a span of 6 bases. CDR3 length: 13 residues.

V is TRBV4-3 and J is TRBJ2-7, with TRBD2 matching over 8 bases. V shed 4 bases, J shed 2 bases, and the junction held 7 bases outside the gene matches. The CDR3 spans 15 residues. CDR1 and CDR2 from the germline V gene are LGHNA and YSLEER. The DNA for the CDR3 is TGCGCCAGCAGCCGGATGACTAGCGCCACCTACGAGCAGTACTTC. This codes for CASSRMTSATYEQYF.

This clonotype was seen many times. In DNA, the CDR3 is TGCAGTGCCTACGAAAGGGAGGAGACCCAGTACTTC. As protein: CSAYEREETQYF. The J gene is TRBJ2-5, the V gene TRBV20-1; a possible D gene is TRBD2 (5 bases). Germline CDR1 is DFQATT and CDR2 is SNEGSKA (reference sequence). V lost 6 bases to trimming and J lost 5 bases, with 13 bases between them. This CDR3 is built from 12 residues.

This clonotype has ten or more counts. Just one base apart from a much larger clone, this may be a read error. V gene TRBV7-2 combines with J gene TRBJ1-1; D not certain. Germline lookup yields CDR1 SGHTA and CDR2 FQGNSA. The CDR3 contains 13 residues. The CDR3 loop reads CVSSLVWNTEAFF. DNA of the CDR3: TGTGTCAGCAGCTTAGTCTGGAACACTGAAGCTTTCTTT.

The gene calls are TRBV6-1 and TRBJ2-7, with D perhaps being TRBD1 or TRBD2 (5 bases each). CDR3 length: 14 amino acids. CDR1 is MNHNS and CDR2 is SASEGT in the germline V gene. The V end lost 6 bases, the J end lost 0 bases, and 12 bases lay between the germline ends. CDR3 nucleotides: TGTGCCAGCAGACCCGGGACGAACTCCTACGAGCAGTACTTC. Protein product: CASRPGTNSYEQYF.

Many counts were recorded for this clonotype. This may stem from a read error, because a much larger clone lies one nucleotide away. The CDR3 here is CVSSQPDRGLYGYTF. The CDR3 DNA sequence: TGTGTCAGCAGCCAACCGGACAGGGGGCTATATGGCTACACCTTC. This chain connects TRBV6-1 to TRBJ1-2; 11 bases map to TRBD1. There are 15 residues in the CDR3. In germline, CDR1 is MNHNS, CDR2 SASEGT.

There are many counts of this clonotype. V usage is TRBV13 and J usage is TRBJ2-5, with a tentative D call TRBD1 (5 bases). The CDR3 runs to 18 residues. V was clipped by 5 bases and J by 5 bases, with 27 bases between them. Germline V gene data show CDR1 as PRHDT and CDR2 as FYEKMQ (reference sequence). CDR3 DNA: TGTGCCAGCAGCCTTGACCTACGTTTGGGCCCGGACATGGAGACCCAGTACTTC. Its translation is CASSLDLRLGPDMETQYF.

This clonotype was detected many times. The V call is TRBV12-3 or TRBV12-4, the J call TRBJ1-5; tentatively, D is TRBD1 (6 bases). The CDR3 sequence is 12 residues long. V was cut by 6 bases and J by 6 bases, with 9 bases left in between. The CDR3 nucleotides are TGTGCCAGCAGACAGGGAACTCAGCCCCAGCATTTT. The encoded protein is CASRQGTQPQHF.

In this sample, this clonotype turned up many times. V and J are TRBV29-1 and TRBJ1-1; D is undetermined. Trimming shortened V by 4 bases and J by 8 bases, and 11 bases separated the two germline ends. This CDR3 comprises 11 residues. Germline V gives CDR1 SQVTM, CDR2 ANQGSEA. This CDR3 reads CSVGLPWEAFF. The CDR3 nucleotides read TGCAGCGTTGGCTTACCCTGGGAAGCTTTCTTT. Filled out from reference TRBV29-1 and TRBJ1-1, the complete variable domain reads SAVISQKPSRDICQRGTSLTIQCQVDSQVTMMFWYRQQPGQSLTLIATANQGSEATYESGFVIDKFPISRPNLTFSTLTVSNMSPEDSSIYLCSVGLPWEAFFGQGTRLTVV.

This clonotype has at least ten counts. The chain joins TRBV20-1 to TRBJ2-7; the match to TRBD1 covers 8 bases. The V gene's germline CDR1 is DFQATT and CDR2 SNEGSKA (reference sequence). The CDR3 is 13 residues long. The CDR3 coding sequence is TGCAGCTTCCGGGACAGGCACTTCCGCGAGCAGTACTTC. This encodes CSFRDRHFREQYF.

There are many counts of this clonotype. This chain connects TRBV20-1 to TRBJ2-7; TRBD1 matches 8 bases. Germline trimming cut 3 bases from V and 4 bases from J; bases unmatched to any gene: 8. Germline V lookup: CDR1 DFQATT, CDR2 SNEGSKA (reference sequence). CDR3 length: 14 amino acids. The CDR3 nucleotides read TGCAGTGCTAGGTTACCGGGACAGGAATACGAGCAGTACTTC. Translated: CSARLPGQEYEQYF.

This clonotype has at least ten counts. This chain uses TRBV9 with TRBJ1-2, with TRBD1 identical over 9 bases. CDR1 is SGDLS, CDR2 YYNGEE, per germline. CDR3 length equals 12 residues. V lost 4 bases, J lost 10 bases, and 5 bases stayed unmatched. This chain's CDR3 is CASSTWTGDYTF. The CDR3 DNA sequence: TGTGCCAGCAGCACCTGGACAGGGGACTACACCTTC.

The chain couples TRBV6-2 or TRBV6-3 to TRBJ2-2, with D possibly being TRBD1 (6 bases). This CDR3 contains 20 residues. Germline CDR1 is MNHEY and CDR2 is SVGEGT. Trimming shortened V by 0 bases and J by 7 bases, and 27 bases separated the two germline ends. As DNA, the CDR3 is TGTGCCAGCAGTTACTCTTTTAGGGACAACGAGTTTTGGCTCAGCGGGGAGCTGTTTTTT. Translation gives CASSYSFRDNEFWLSGELFF.

This clonotype was picked up many times. This chain uses TRBV12-3 or TRBV12-4 with TRBJ1-5; weak D call: TRBD1 (6 bases). The CDR3 extends over 16 amino acids. V dropped 7 bases and J dropped 0 bases, with 16 bases sitting between them. CDR3 in DNA: TGTGCCAGCATCCTAGGACAGCTAAATAGCAATCAGCCCCAGCATTTT. It yields the protein CASILGQLNSNQPQHF.

This clonotype showed up many times. The chain is built from TRBV6-5 and TRBJ2-2; TRBD2 matches 16 bases. Trimming at V came to 4 bases and at J to 9 bases, leaving 5 bases not matched to a gene. The CDR3 runs 16 residues. Germline V CDR1 and CDR2: MNHEY, SVGAGI. CDR3 sequence: CASSSGLAGGPRELFF. In nucleotides, the CDR3 is TGTGCCAGCAGTTCGGGACTAGCGGGAGGGCCCCGGGAGCTGTTTTTT.

The sample holds many counts of this clonotype. The chain recombines TRBV28 with TRBJ2-5; 10 bases align to TRBD2. Germline CDR1 MDHEN, CDR2 SYDVKM. The trim removed 7 bases at V and 4 bases at J, leaving 9 bases unmatched. This CDR3 has 15 amino acids. CDR3 in amino acids: CASKPSGSWVETQYF. DNA for the CDR3: TGTGCCAGCAAGCCTAGCGGGAGTTGGGTAGAGACCCAGTACTTC.

This clonotype showed up many times. The rearrangement joins TRBV27 to TRBJ1-1, with 9 bases lining up with TRBD1. V shed 9 bases, J shed 5 bases, and the junction held 7 bases outside the gene matches. There are 13 residues in the CDR3. Germline lookup yields CDR1 MNHEY and CDR2 SMNVEV (reference sequence). In DNA form, the CDR3 reads TGTGCCAGTCGGGGACAGGGTTTAACTGAAGCTTTCTTT. Translating gives CASRGQGLTEAFF.

This clonotype was counted ten times or more. V usage is TRBV6-2 or TRBV6-3 and J usage is TRBJ2-7; 10 bases are a match to TRBD2. The V and J ends lost 0 bases and 2 bases, in that order; junction bases with no gene match: 13. The CDR3 runs 19 residues. The germline CDR1 and CDR2 sequences are MNHEY and SVGEGT. CDR3 loop: CASSYSIGGTSGEPYEQYF. CDR3 nucleotide sequence: TGTGCCAGCAGTTACTCGATAGGGGGAACTAGCGGGGAACCCTACGAGCAGTACTTC.

This clonotype was found many times. The chain recombines TRBV30 with TRBJ1-2; D gene uncertain. V was cut by 1 base and J by 0 bases, with 3 bases left in between. Germline CDR1 and CDR2: GTSNPN and SVGIG (reference sequence). The CDR3 contains 12 residues. CDR3 region: CAWSASNYGYTF. CDR3 nucleotides: TGTGCCTGGAGTGCGTCTAACTATGGCTACACCTTC.

The CDR3 here is CASSPLTLLSNQPQHF. CDR3 nucleotide sequence: TGTGCCAGCAGTCCCTTGACACTCCTTAGCAATCAGCCCCAGCATTTT. The J gene is TRBJ1-5, the V gene TRBV27; D gene uncertain. The germline CDR1 and CDR2 sequences are MNHEY and SMNVEV (reference sequence). The CDR3 is made up of 16 amino acids. Trimming pared 5 bases from V and 0 bases from J, leaving 14 bases between.

In its sample, this clonotype was seen many times. This sequence joins TRBV5-1 and TRBJ1-1, with 8 bases identical to TRBD1. This CDR3 has 16 residues. Germline V lookup: CDR1 SGHRS, CDR2 YFSETQ. The V and J ends lost 0 bases and 8 bases, in that order; junction bases with no gene match: 12. CDR3 in amino acids: CASSLATGVRFLEAFF. Written as DNA, the CDR3 is TGCGCCAGCAGCTTGGCGACAGGGGTACGATTTTTGGAAGCTTTCTTT. The full variable domain, with the rest looked up from reference TRBV5-1 and TRBJ1-1, is KAGVTQTPRYLIKTRGQQVTLSCSPISGHRSVSWYQQTPGQGLQFLFEYFSETQRNKGNFPGRFSGRQFSNSRSEMNVSTLELGDSALYLCASSLATGVRFLEAFFGQGTRLTVV.